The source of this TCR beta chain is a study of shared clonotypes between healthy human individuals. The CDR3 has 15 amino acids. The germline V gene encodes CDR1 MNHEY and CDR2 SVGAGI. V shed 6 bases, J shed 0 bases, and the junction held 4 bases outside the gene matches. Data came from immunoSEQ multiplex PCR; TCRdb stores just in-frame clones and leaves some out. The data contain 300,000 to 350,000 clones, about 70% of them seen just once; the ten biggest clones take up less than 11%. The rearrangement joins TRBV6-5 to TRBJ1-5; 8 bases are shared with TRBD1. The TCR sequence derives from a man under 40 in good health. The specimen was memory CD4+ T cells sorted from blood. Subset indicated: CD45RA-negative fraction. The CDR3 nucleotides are TGTGCCAGCAGGACAACAGGGGGTAGCAATCAGCCCCAGCATTTT. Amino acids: CASRTTGGSNQPQHF.